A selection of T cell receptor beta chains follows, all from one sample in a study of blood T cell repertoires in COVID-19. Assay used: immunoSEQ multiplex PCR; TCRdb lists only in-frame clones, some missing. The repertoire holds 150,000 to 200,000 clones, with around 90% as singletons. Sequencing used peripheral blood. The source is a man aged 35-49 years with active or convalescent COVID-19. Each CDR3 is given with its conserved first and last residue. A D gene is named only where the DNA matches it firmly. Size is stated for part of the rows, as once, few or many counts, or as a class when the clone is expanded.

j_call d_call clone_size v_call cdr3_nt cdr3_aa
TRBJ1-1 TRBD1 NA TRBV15 TGTGCCACCAGCATCGACAGGGAAGCTGAAGCTTTCTTT CATSIDREAEAFF
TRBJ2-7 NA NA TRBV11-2 TGTGCCAGCAGCGTCGGGACACTCCTTGAGCAGTACTTC CASSVGTLLEQYF
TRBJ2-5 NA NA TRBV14 TGTGCCAGCAGCCAAGATCAGGCGCGTCAGTACTTC CASSQDQARQYF
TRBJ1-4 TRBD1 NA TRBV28 TGTGCCAGCAGCAACAACAGGGGAAGAAATGAAAAACTGTTTTTT CASSNNRGRNEKLFF
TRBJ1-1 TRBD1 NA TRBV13 TGTGCCAGCACCGCCGGGGGGACAGGGGGCGCAATGGACACTGAAGCTTTCTTT CASTAGGTGGAMDTEAFF
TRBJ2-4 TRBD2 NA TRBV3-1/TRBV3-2 TGTGCCAGCAGCCAGGGGACTAGCGGAGCCAAAAACATTCAGTACTTC CASSQGTSGAKNIQYF
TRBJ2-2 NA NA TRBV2 TGTGCCAGCAGAGTTGGGGAGGCGTTCGAGCTGTTTTTT CASRVGEAFELFF
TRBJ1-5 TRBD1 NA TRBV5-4 TGTGCCAGCAGCTCACAGGGGGCGCTCGGTCAGCCCCAGCATTTT CASSSQGALGQPQHF
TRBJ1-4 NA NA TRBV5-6 TGTGCCAGCAGCTTGGCACCGACAGTTAATGAAAAACTGTTTTTT CASSLAPTVNEKLFF
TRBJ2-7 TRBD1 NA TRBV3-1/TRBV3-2 TGTGCCAGCAGCCGGGACAGGGGCTACGAGCAGTACTTC CASSRDRGYEQYF
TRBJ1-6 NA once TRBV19 TGTGCCAGTAGTATGCTTGGGGGGAATTCACCCCTCCACTTT CASSMLGGNSPLHF
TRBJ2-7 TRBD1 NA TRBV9 TGTGCCAGCAGCGTCGGGGACAGGTTATTTGGCGAGCAGTACTTC CASSVGDRLFGEQYF
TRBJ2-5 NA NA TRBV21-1 TGTGCCAGCAGCAAGATAGCGGACGAGACCCAGTACTTC CASSKIADETQYF
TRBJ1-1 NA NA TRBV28 TGTGCCAGCAGCACAGGGTTGAACACTGAAGCTTTCTTT CASSTGLNTEAFF
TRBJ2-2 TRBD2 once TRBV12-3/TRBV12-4 TGTGCCAGCGGACTAGGGCAAGCCGAGGAGCTGTTTTTT CASGLGQAEELFF
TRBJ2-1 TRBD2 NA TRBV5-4 TGTGCCAGCAGCCGCTCCAGCGGGGGGGCCGAAAATGAGCAGTTCTTC CASSRSSGGAENEQFF